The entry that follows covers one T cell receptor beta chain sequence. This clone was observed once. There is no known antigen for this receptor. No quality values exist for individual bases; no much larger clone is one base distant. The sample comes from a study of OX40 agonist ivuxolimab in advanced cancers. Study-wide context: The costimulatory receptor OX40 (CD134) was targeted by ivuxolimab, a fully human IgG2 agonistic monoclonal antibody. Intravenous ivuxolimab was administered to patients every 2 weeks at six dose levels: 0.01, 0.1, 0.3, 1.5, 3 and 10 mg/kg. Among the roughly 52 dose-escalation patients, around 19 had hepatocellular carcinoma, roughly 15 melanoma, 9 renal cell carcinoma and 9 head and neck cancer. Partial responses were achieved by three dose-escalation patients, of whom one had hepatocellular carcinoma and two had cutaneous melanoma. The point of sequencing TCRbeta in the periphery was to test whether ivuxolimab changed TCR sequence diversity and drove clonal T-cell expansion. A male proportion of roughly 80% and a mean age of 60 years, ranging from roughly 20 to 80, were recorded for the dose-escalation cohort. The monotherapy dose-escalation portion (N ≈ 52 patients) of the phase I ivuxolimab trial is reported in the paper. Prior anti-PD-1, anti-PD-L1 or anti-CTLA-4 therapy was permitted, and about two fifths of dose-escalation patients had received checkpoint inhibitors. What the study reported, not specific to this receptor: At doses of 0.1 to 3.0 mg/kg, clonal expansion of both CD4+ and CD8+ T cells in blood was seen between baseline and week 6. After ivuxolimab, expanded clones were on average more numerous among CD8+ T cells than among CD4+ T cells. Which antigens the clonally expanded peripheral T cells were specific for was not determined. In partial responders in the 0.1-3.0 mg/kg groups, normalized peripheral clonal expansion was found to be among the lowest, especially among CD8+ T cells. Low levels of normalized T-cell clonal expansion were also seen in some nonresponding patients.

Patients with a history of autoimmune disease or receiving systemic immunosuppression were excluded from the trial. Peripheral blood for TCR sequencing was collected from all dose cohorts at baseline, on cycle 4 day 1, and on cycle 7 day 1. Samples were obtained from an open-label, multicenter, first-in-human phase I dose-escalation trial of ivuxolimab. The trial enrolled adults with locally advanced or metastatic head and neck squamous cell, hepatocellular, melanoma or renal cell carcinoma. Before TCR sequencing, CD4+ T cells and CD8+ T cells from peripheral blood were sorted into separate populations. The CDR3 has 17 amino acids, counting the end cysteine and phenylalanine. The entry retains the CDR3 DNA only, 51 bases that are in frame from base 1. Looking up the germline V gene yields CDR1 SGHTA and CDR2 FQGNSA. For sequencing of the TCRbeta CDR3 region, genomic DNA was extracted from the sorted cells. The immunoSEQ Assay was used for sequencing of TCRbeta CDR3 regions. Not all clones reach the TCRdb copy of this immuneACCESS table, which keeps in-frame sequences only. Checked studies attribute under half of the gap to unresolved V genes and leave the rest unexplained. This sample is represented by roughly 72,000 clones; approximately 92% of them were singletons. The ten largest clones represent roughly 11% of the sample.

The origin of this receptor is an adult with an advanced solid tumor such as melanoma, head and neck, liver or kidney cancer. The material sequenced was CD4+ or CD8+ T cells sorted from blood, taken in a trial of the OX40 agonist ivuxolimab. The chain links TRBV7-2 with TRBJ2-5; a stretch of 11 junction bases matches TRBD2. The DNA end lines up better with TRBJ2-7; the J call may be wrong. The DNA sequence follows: TGTGCCAGCAGCTTAGGTGGGGGGACTAGCGGCAACTACGAGCAGTACTTC. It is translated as CASSLGGGTSGNYEQYF.